These 2 T cell receptor beta chains share one sample of origin, sequenced in a study of cytomegalovirus exposure and HLA in healthy donors. PCR involved 60 Vbeta and 13 Jbeta primers. Some clones are missing from TCRdb's copy, which holds only in-frame ones; the method was immunoSEQ multiplex PCR. Of about 120,000 clones listed, roughly 71% were seen once; the top ten hold roughly 8%. The material sequenced was PBMCs. Receptor source: a man younger than 35 in good health and CMV-seropositive.

A few counts support this clone. Different DNA sequences within this sample yield the same CDR3. The rearrangement uses TRBV6-5 and TRBJ1-6; no definite D call. Germline CDR1 is MNHEY and CDR2 is SVGAGI. With 2 bases removed from V and 7 bases from J, the gap between germline ends came to 6 bases. The CDR3 contains 13 residues. In nucleotides, the CDR3 is TGTGCCAGCAGTTACGAAGCCAATTCACCCCTCCACTTT. Protein product: CASSYEANSPLHF.

This clone was detected a few times. The gene calls are TRBV11-2 and TRBJ1-5; D perhaps matches TRBD1 (6 bases). This CDR3 comprises 13 residues. Trimming pared 3 bases from V and 7 bases from J, leaving 10 bases between. Germline V gene data show CDR1 as SGHAT and CDR2 as FQNNGV. The CDR3 coding sequence is TGTGCCAGCAGCTTTTCTCAGGGGCAGCCCCAGCATTTT. Residues: CASSFSQGQPQHF.